The rows below give T cell receptor beta chains drawn from one sample of a study of shared clonotypes between healthy human individuals. Sequenced by immunoSEQ multiplex PCR; TCRdb stores in-frame clones only, minus some. There are around 2.1 million clones in the sample; more than 85% occur only once, and around 1.7% lies in the top ten. The sample taken for sequencing was naive CD8+ T cells from PBMCs. The receptors here all came from a man aged 18-30 years in good health. Some clones in this sample may be carry-over from other donors' samples. Both conserved end residues are part of each CDR3. D genes are given only for firm matches. Where a row states a size, it is once, few, many or the class of an expanded clone; other rows omit it.

>-|-|TRBV7-9|TRBJ1-1
CASSESMTEAFF
TGTGCCAGCAGCGAGTCCATGACTGAAGCTTTCTTT
>TRBD1|-|TRBV14|TRBJ2-7
CASSPPDRAPYEQYF
TGTGCCAGCAGCCCCCCGGACAGGGCACCCTACGAGCAGTACTTC
>-|-|TRBV19|TRBJ1-5
CASSDSYNQPQHF
TGTGCCAGTAGTGATTCTTACAATCAGCCCCAGCATTTT
>-|-|TRBV18|TRBJ2-2
CASSVGGKTGELFF
TGTGCCAGCTCCGTCGGTGGAAAGACCGGGGAGCTGTTTTTT
>-|-|TRBV21-1|TRBJ1-5
CASSKEGGGWSNQPQHF
TGTGCCAGCAGCAAAGAAGGGGGCGGATGGAGCAATCAGCCCCAGCATTTT
>-|-|TRBV21-1|TRBJ2-7
CASFRRGTRFSYEQYF
TGTGCCAGCTTTAGACGGGGGACCCGCTTCTCCTACGAGCAGTACTTC
>TRBD1|-|TRBV29-1|TRBJ1-2
CSVGGQGANYGYTF
TGCAGCGTTGGGGGACAGGGGGCTAACTATGGCTACACCTTC
>TRBD2|-|TRBV27|TRBJ2-7
CASSGLAAYEQYF
TGTGCCAGCAGCGGACTAGCGGCCTACGAGCAGTACTTC
>TRBD2|-|TRBV9|TRBJ2-1
CASSENPGLANNEQFF
TGTGCCAGCAGCGAGAACCCGGGACTAGCGAACAATGAGCAGTTCTTC
>-|-|TRBV14|TRBJ2-1
CASSQGLAYYNEQFF
TGTGCCAGCAGCCAAGGGCTAGCCTACTACAATGAGCAGTTCTTC
>-|-|TRBV10-2|TRBJ2-7
CASSEGGLSLYEQYF
TGCGCCAGCAGTGAAGGGGGGCTCTCCCTCTACGAGCAGTACTTC
>-|-|TRBV7-9|TRBJ2-6
CASSLSEGSGANVLTF
TGTGCCAGCAGCCTATCCGAGGGATCTGGGGCCAACGTCCTGACTTTC
>-|-|TRBV5-1|TRBJ2-7
CASSFDEASYEQYF
TGCGCCAGCAGCTTCGACGAGGCAAGCTACGAGCAGTACTTC
>-|-|TRBV21-1|TRBJ2-7
CASSKNPGSSYEQYF
TGTGCCAGCAGCAAAAACCCGGGCAGCTCCTACGAGCAGTACTTC
>-|-|TRBV6-6|TRBJ1-4
CASSPRGLSTNEKLFF
TGTGCCAGCAGTCCGCGGGGGCTTTCAACTAATGAAAAACTGTTTTTT
>-|-|TRBV5-6|TRBJ2-1
CASSLVGGSPLQGEQFF
TGTGCCAGCAGCTTGGTTGGGGGCTCACCTCTCCAGGGTGAGCAGTTCTTC
>-|-|TRBV27|TRBJ1-4
CASTSSGEKLFF
TGTGCCAGCACTTCGTCCGGGGAAAAACTGTTTTTT
>-|-|TRBV7-9|TRBJ2-1
CASSLKYREQFF
TGTGCCAGCAGTCTTAAATACAGGGAGCAGTTCTTC
>-|-|TRBV27|TRBJ2-3
CASSLSAGAKTDTQYF
TGTGCCAGCAGTTTATCTGCAGGGGCCAAGACAGATACGCAGTATTTT
>TRBD1|few|TRBV27|TRBJ1-2
CASSSRLTGNTNYGYTF
TGTGCCAGCAGTTCGCGATTGACAGGGAACACTAACTATGGCTACACCTTC
>-|-|TRBV7-9|TRBJ2-1
CASSHEASYNEQFF
TGTGCCAGCAGCCACGAGGCCTCCTACAATGAGCAGTTCTTC
>-|-|TRBV13|TRBJ2-5
CASSEGHGRNMETQYF
TGTGCCAGCAGCGAAGGACACGGACGAAATATGGAGACCCAGTACTTC
>-|-|TRBV7-5|TRBJ2-3
CVRSLDGTSGREGYTDTQYF
TGTGTCAGAAGCTTAGACGGGACTAGCGGGAGGGAAGGATACACAGATACGCAGTATTTT
>-|-|TRBV29-1|TRBJ2-7
CSVEEGTPYEQYF
TGCAGCGTTGAAGAGGGGACACCCTACGAGCAGTACTTC
>TRBD1|-|TRBV7-2|TRBJ2-2
CASSSRTGGPNTGELFF
TGTGCCAGCAGCTCCCGGACAGGGGGCCCTAACACCGGGGAGCTGTTTTTT
>TRBD1|-|TRBV16|TRBJ1-2
CASSQSPGTGGYTF
TGTGCCAGCAGCCAATCCCCCGGGACAGGTGGCTACACCTTC
>TRBD2|-|TRBV27|TRBJ2-1
CASSLAGGAYNEQFF
TGTGCCAGCAGTTTAGCGGGAGGGGCTTACAATGAGCAGTTCTTC
>-|-|TRBV28|TRBJ2-2
CASSLTGNTGELFF
TGTGCCAGCAGTTTAACAGGGAACACCGGGGAGCTGTTTTTT
>TRBD1|-|TRBV10-1|TRBJ1-1
CASSEGRGLSTEAFF
TGCGCCAGCAGTGAAGGCAGGGGGCTGAGCACTGAAGCTTTCTTT
>-|-|TRBV28|TRBJ2-3
CASSSGNSRADTQYF
TGTGCCAGCAGTTCCGGGAACAGTCGGGCGGATACGCAGTATTTT
>-|-|TRBV28|TRBJ1-1
CASSLPEATEAFF
TGTGCCAGCAGTTTACCTGAGGCCACTGAAGCTTTCTTT
>TRBD2|-|TRBV4-3|TRBJ2-7
CASSQDSSGVREQYF
TGCGCCAGCAGCCAAGACAGTAGCGGGGTCCGCGAGCAGTACTTC
>-|-|TRBV9|TRBJ1-4
CASSAGLNGEKLFF
TGTGCCAGCAGCGCCGGGCTCAACGGTGAAAAACTGTTTTTT
>-|-|TRBV9|TRBJ1-1
CASSDQDDTEAFF
TGTGCCAGCAGCGATCAGGACGACACTGAAGCTTTCTTT
>-|-|TRBV28|TRBJ2-5
CASSLAMDSSQETQYF
TGTGCCAGCAGTTTAGCGATGGACAGCTCCCAAGAGACCCAGTACTTC
>-|-|TRBV29-1|TRBJ1-2
CSVATGWGYTF
TGCAGCGTTGCTACAGGGTGGGGCTACACCTTC
>TRBD2|-|TRBV7-9|TRBJ2-1
CASSSGLAGAMYEQFF
TGTGCCAGCAGCTCAGGACTAGCGGGAGCTATGTATGAGCAGTTCTTC
>TRBD2|once|TRBV27|TRBJ2-7
CASSYVRREAGYEQYF
TGTGCCAGCAGTTATGTCCGTCGGGAGGCAGGCTACGAGCAGTACTTC
>-|once|TRBV10-3|TRBJ2-3
CAISESGDTWPTDTQYF
TGTGCCATCAGTGAGAGTGGGGACACTTGGCCCACAGATACGCAGTATTTT
>TRBD1|-|TRBV4-3|TRBJ2-2
CASSHEQGAWAGELFF
TGCGCCAGCAGCCACGAACAGGGGGCTTGGGCCGGGGAGCTGTTTTTT
>TRBD2|-|TRBV4-3|TRBJ2-7
CASSQDGDYSYEQYF
TGCGCCAGCAGCCAGGATGGGGACTATTCCTACGAGCAGTACTTC